These 19 T cell receptor beta chains were all obtained from the same sample, sequenced in a study of T cells after posttransplantation cyclophosphamide. The repertoire was sequenced with immunoSEQ multiplex PCR; TCRdb's copy has only in-frame clones and lacks some. This sample carries about 12,000 clones and no singletons, and roughly 7.2% goes to the top ten. The source material was PBMCs. The receptors were sampled from a woman in her thirties or forties in good health, CMV-negative, and a related stem cell transplant donor.

This clone was recorded many times. The V and J genes are TRBV9 and TRBJ1-6, with D possibly being TRBD1 (6 bases). The V gene lost 4 bases and the J gene lost 7 bases, with 12 bases spanning the gap. CDR1 SGDLS and CDR2 YYNGEE come from the germline V gene. CDR3 size: 14 residues. This chain's CDR3 is CASSPRTANSPLHF. CDR3 bases: TGTGCCAGCAGCCCCCGGACAGCGAATTCACCCCTCCACTTT.

This clone has a count of ten or more. The gene calls are TRBV27 and TRBJ1-2; TRBD1 matches at 7 bases. Losses at the gene ends were 3 bases for V and 8 bases for J; bases not matched to a gene: 9. CDR1 MNHEY and CDR2 SMNVEV come from the germline V gene (reference sequence). The CDR3 length is 14 residues. The CDR3 sequence: CASSFTGEEYGYTF. The CDR3 nucleotides read TGTGCCAGCAGTTTTACAGGGGAAGAGTACGGCTACACCTTC.

This clone has ten or more counts. V gene TRBV7-8 combines with J gene TRBJ2-5; 7 nucleotides align to TRBD1. The CDR3 runs to 15 residues. Per germline, CDR1 SGHVS and CDR2 FQNEAQ. Trimming took 3 bases from V and 5 from J; bases not matched to a gene: 9. CDR3 sequence: CASSFGQGGGETQYF. In nucleotides, the CDR3 is TGTGCCAGCAGCTTCGGTCAAGGGGGCGGGGAGACCCAGTACTTC.

Ten or more counts support this clone. V usage is TRBV9 and J usage is TRBJ2-3; TRBD2 aligns across 8 bases. CDR1 and CDR2 from the germline V gene are SGDLS and YYNGEE. V was pared by 0 bases and J by 7 bases, with 4 bases of the junction left unmatched. The CDR3 has 14 residues. The CDR3 nucleotides are TGTGCCAGCAGCGTAGAGGGGACTAGTCATACGCAGTATTTT. This sequence encodes CASSVEGTSHTQYF.

In its sample, this clone was seen many times. The V and J genes are TRBV19 and TRBJ2-7; D perhaps matches TRBD2 (6 bases). V lost 4 bases and J 2 bases, leaving 15 bases between the germline ends. The CDR3 spans 15 residues. Germline V gene sequence: CDR1 LNHDA, CDR2 SQIVND (reference sequence). CDR3 coding DNA: TGTGCCAGTAGTACCTCCGGGACTTCTCCCTACGAGCAGTACTTC. Protein: CASSTSGTSPYEQYF. The full variable domain, completed using reference TRBV19 and TRBJ2-7, is DGGITQSPKYLFRKEGQNVTLSCEQNLNHDAMYWYRQDPGQGLRLIYYSQIVNDFQKGDIAEGYSVSREKKESFPLTVTSAQKNPTAFYLCASSTSGTSPYEQYFGPGTRLTVT.

This clone was found many times. This sequence joins TRBV7-2 and TRBJ1-6; D remains unclear. With 1 base removed from V and 11 bases from J, the gap between germline ends came to 15 bases. CDR1 is SGHTA and CDR2 is FQGNSA in the germline V gene. The CDR3 is 15 amino acids. For the CDR3, the DNA is TGTGCCAGCAGCTTAGGACCGGGGTATGAGGCACCCCTCCACTTT. It yields the protein CASSLGPGYEAPLHF.

The table lists this clone with many counts. The chain is built from TRBV6-5 and TRBJ1-5; D call uncertain. The CDR3 has 13 amino acids. CDR1 is MNHEY, CDR2 SVGAGI, per germline. The V end was cut by 2 bases, the J end by 4 bases, with 6 bases between. The CDR3 region has the DNA TGTGCCAGCAGTTACGGCCCAAATCAGCCCCAGCATTTT. Translated, it gives CASSYGPNQPQHF.

In its sample, this clone was seen many times. V and J are TRBV12-3 or TRBV12-4 and TRBJ1-2, with D maybe TRBD1 (6 bases). V was clipped by 2 bases and J by 6 bases, with 10 bases between them. This CDR3 spans 13 amino acids. CDR3 residues: CASSLTGQDGYTF. CDR3 sequence (DNA): TGTGCCAGCAGTTTAACAGGGCAAGATGGCTACACCTTC.

This clone was counted many times. The chain combines TRBV7-9 with TRBJ2-7; 8 bases align to TRBD2. Losses at the gene ends were 5 bases for V and 6 bases for J; bases not matched to a gene: 12. The CDR3 loop spans 15 amino acids. Germline V lookup: CDR1 SEHNR, CDR2 FQNEAQ (reference sequence). In nucleotides, the CDR3 is TGTGCCAGCAGCGTCTCCGGGGGGGGTAGTGGCGAGCAGTACTTC. It specifies CASSVSGGGSGEQYF.

At least ten counts were recorded for this clone. V usage is TRBV23-1 and J usage is TRBJ2-2, with D uncertain. TRBV23-1 is an ORF, and what it does is uncertain. V was shortened by 2 bases and J by 4 bases, with 8 bases between the two germline ends. The CDR3 has 14 residues. Here the CDR3 reads CASSQNLSTGELFF. The CDR3 coding sequence is TGCGCCAGCAGTCAAAATCTCTCCACCGGGGAGCTGTTTTTT.

This clone was seen ten or more times. The chain employs TRBV12-3 or TRBV12-4 and TRBJ2-7; 7 bases are a match to TRBD2. CDR3 length: 15 amino acids. With V trimmed by 1 base and J by 7 bases, 10 bases remained unmatched. The CDR3: CASSLGPGGTGEQYF. For the CDR3, the DNA is TGTGCCAGCAGTTTAGGGCCGGGGGGAACGGGGGAGCAGTACTTC.

The table lists this clone with many counts. The rearrangement joins TRBV5-1 to TRBJ1-1; a weak D match, TRBD1 (6 bases). The germline V gene encodes CDR1 SGHRS and CDR2 YFSETQ. The CDR3 contains 13 residues. V lost 4 bases, J lost 4 bases, and 11 bases lay in between. CDR3 DNA: TGCGCCAGCAGCCCCACAGGGAGCACTGAAGCTTTCTTT. The encoded protein is CASSPTGSTEAFF.

By sample fraction, this clone is medium-sized. This chain joins TRBV19 and TRBJ1-3, with a weak D call TRBD1 (5 bases). Looked up from germline, CDR1 is LNHDA and CDR2 is SQIVND (reference sequence). This CDR3 has 16 amino acids. With 0 bases removed from V and 0 bases from J, the gap between germline ends came to 9 bases. The CDR3 nucleotides read TGTGCCAGTAGTATAGACCACGACAGCTCTGGAAACACCATATATTTT. Its protein is CASSIDHDSSGNTIYF.

This clone was picked up many times. This chain links TRBV5-4 with TRBJ2-3; D is unresolved. Germline lookup yields CDR1 SGHNT and CDR2 YYREEE (reference sequence). V lost 0 bases to trimming and J lost 2 bases, with 13 bases between them. The CDR3 is 16 residues long. CDR3 sequence: CASSLGAQTHTDTQYF. CDR3 sequence (DNA): TGTGCCAGCAGCTTGGGGGCCCAGACCCACACAGATACGCAGTATTTT.

This clone has just a few counts. The V gene is TRBV5-5, the J gene TRBJ2-7; 7 bases line up with TRBD1. This CDR3 spans 15 amino acids. CDR1 and CDR2 (germline): SGHKS, YYEKEE (reference sequence). V lost 4 bases and J lost 0; bases outside the gene matches: 7. This chain's CDR3 is CASSLTGSSSYEQYF. DNA for the CDR3: TGTGCCAGCAGCCTGACAGGGTCGAGCTCCTACGAGCAGTACTTC.

This clone has a count of ten or more. V is TRBV7-3 and J is TRBJ2-3, with TRBD2 identical over 12 bases. The trim removed 5 bases at V and 6 bases at J, leaving 3 bases unmatched. This CDR3 comprises 14 residues. Germline-derived CDR1 and CDR2 are SGHTA and FQGTGA. The CDR3 spells CASSPSGGADTQYF. In nucleotides, the CDR3 is TGTGCCAGCAGCCCTAGCGGGGGGGCCGATACGCAGTATTTT.

This clone was counted between two and nine times. The chain links TRBV4-2 to TRBJ2-3, with 8 nucleotides matching TRBD2. The trim removed 4 bases at V and 3 bases at J, leaving 12 bases unmatched. The CDR3 sequence is 17 residues long. Germline CDR1 and CDR2: LGHNA and YNFKEQ. CDR3 in DNA: TGTGCCAGCAGCCCTGAATCGGGGGGGGCCGGTACAGATACGCAGTATTTT. Translating gives CASSPESGGAGTDTQYF.

This clone was seen many times. The chain links TRBV12-3 or TRBV12-4 to TRBJ2-2, with 11 bases matching TRBD2. V dropped 6 bases and J dropped 4; count of bases not matched to a gene: 1. The CDR3 extends over 14 amino acids. The CDR3 nucleotides read TGTGCCAGCAGGGGGACTAGCGGCACCGGGGAGCTGTTTTTT. The encoded protein is CASRGTSGTGELFF.

This clone occurred many times. J is TRBJ2-1 and V is TRBV12-3 or TRBV12-4; 7 bases fit TRBD2. The CDR3 runs 16 residues. J gave up 0 bases and V 6 bases, and 8 bases lay outside the gene matches. The CDR3 DNA reads as TGTGCCAGCAGGCGGCGGGAGTGGAGCTCCTACAATGAGCAGTTCTTC. This gives the protein CASRRREWSSYNEQFF.